This is a list of T cell receptor beta chains from one sample in a study of glioma-infiltrating T cells. TCRdb re-derived calls from the multiplex PCR reads in MiXCR, one entry per CDR3 protein. The sample carries 100,000 to 150,000 distinct CDR3 sequences, approximately 24% recorded once. The specimen was glioma tissue, nonneoplastic brain tissue, or PBMCs (not recorded which). The receptors stem from a human donor with low-grade glioma or glioblastoma, undergoing nonglioma brain surgery, or in good health (not recorded which). The CDR3 runs from the conserved cysteine through the conserved F or W. A D gene is named only where the DNA matches it firmly. The size of a clone is reported for some rows only, either as once, few or many, or as a class for expanded clones.

J gene: TRBJ1-2
clone size: .
D gene: .
V gene: TRBV14
CDR3 DNA: TGTGCCAGCAGCCAGTTTGTTCCAGGGGGCTACACCTTC
CDR3 protein: CASSQFVPGGYTF

J gene: TRBJ2-3
clone size: many
D gene: .
V gene: TRBV20-1
CDR3 DNA: TGCAGTGCTAGGGCTAGCACAGATACGCAGTATTTT
CDR3 protein: CSARASTDTQYF

J gene: TRBJ1-2
clone size: many
D gene: .
V gene: TRBV25-1
CDR3 DNA: TGTGCCAGCAGTACACCCGAGGGTCGGAGGGCTGGAGGCTACACCTTC
CDR3 protein: CASSTPEGRRAGGYTF

J gene: TRBJ1-1
clone size: .
D gene: TRBD1
V gene: TRBV14
CDR3 DNA: TGTGCCAGCACCCGGCAGGGGGGCGGCACTGAAGCTTTCTTT
CDR3 protein: CASTRQGGGTEAFF

J gene: TRBJ2-3
clone size: few
D gene: .
V gene: TRBV7-9
CDR3 DNA: TGTGCCAGCAGCCGAGTGGGGGGCACAGATACGCAGTATTTT
CDR3 protein: CASSRVGGTDTQYF

J gene: TRBJ2-5
clone size: few
D gene: TRBD2
V gene: TRBV7-2
CDR3 DNA: TGTGCCAGCAGCTTATTTGGGGGGGACGAAGAGACCCAGTACTTC
CDR3 protein: CASSLFGGDEETQYF

J gene: TRBJ1-1
clone size: .
D gene: .
V gene: TRBV29-1
CDR3 DNA: TGCAGCGTTGGAGGGGGCACTGAAGCTTTCTTT
CDR3 protein: CSVGGGTEAFF

J gene: TRBJ1-6
clone size: many
D gene: .
V gene: TRBV27
CDR3 DNA: TGTGCCAGCAGTCCCAGGGACCGACCAAATTCACCCCTCCACTTT
CDR3 protein: CASSPRDRPNSPLHF

J gene: TRBJ2-1
clone size: .
D gene: .
V gene: TRBV5-4
CDR3 DNA: TGTGCCAGCAGCTTCCCCTCGAACAATGAGCAGTTCTTC
CDR3 protein: CASSFPSNNEQFF

J gene: TRBJ1-1
clone size: many
D gene: .
V gene: TRBV6-1
CDR3 DNA: TGTGCCAGCAGGGGAGTAGGAAACACTGAAGCTTTCTTT
CDR3 protein: CASRGVGNTEAFF

J gene: TRBJ2-4
clone size: .
D gene: .
V gene: TRBV2
CDR3 DNA: TGTGCCAGCAGTGAATCGCAGAAAAACATTCAGTACTTC
CDR3 protein: CASSESQKNIQYF

J gene: TRBJ1-6
clone size: many
D gene: .
V gene: TRBV20-1
CDR3 DNA: TGCAGTGCTCCAGGGAACTTGGGAAATTCACCCCTCCACTTT
CDR3 protein: CSAPGNLGNSPLHF

J gene: TRBJ2-2
clone size: .
D gene: .
V gene: TRBV4-1
CDR3 DNA: TGCGCCAGCAGCCCATGGACAGAAAGCACCGGGGAGCTGTTTTTT
CDR3 protein: CASSPWTESTGELFF

J gene: TRBJ1-3
clone size: .
D gene: .
V gene: TRBV25-1
CDR3 DNA: TGTGCCAGCAGACCCGACAGCGGACACTCTGGAAACACCATATATTTT
CDR3 protein: CASRPDSGHSGNTIYF

J gene: TRBJ2-6
clone size: .
D gene: TRBD1
V gene: TRBV5-1
CDR3 DNA: TGCGCCAGCAGCTGGGGACAGAGCTCTGGGGCCAACGTCCTGACTTTC
CDR3 protein: CASSWGQSSGANVLTF

J gene: TRBJ1-1
clone size: .
D gene: .
V gene: TRBV7-2
CDR3 DNA: TGTGCCAGCAGCTCACGGACAGAAAACACTGAAGCTTTCTTT
CDR3 protein: CASSSRTENTEAFF

J gene: TRBJ2-1
clone size: .
D gene: .
V gene: TRBV7-9
CDR3 DNA: TGTGCCAGCAGCAAGAGTAGGGCGGGGGCAACCTACAATGAGCAGTTCTTC
CDR3 protein: CASSKSRAGATYNEQFF

J gene: TRBJ1-1
clone size: few
D gene: .
V gene: TRBV19
CDR3 DNA: TGTGCCAGTAGTATAGTCGGTTTATCCGGGCCTGATAAAGAAGCTTTCTTT
CDR3 protein: CASSIVGLSGPDKEAFF

J gene: TRBJ2-4
clone size: .
D gene: TRBD2
V gene: TRBV14
CDR3 DNA: TGTGCCAGCAGCCAAGGGGAGGGTTCAGCCAAAAACATTCAGTACTTC
CDR3 protein: CASSQGEGSAKNIQYF

J gene: TRBJ2-3
clone size: .
D gene: TRBD2
V gene: TRBV27
CDR3 DNA: TGTGCCAGCAGTCCCGGACTAGCGGGGGAACCGACGCAGTATTTT
CDR3 protein: CASSPGLAGEPTQYF

J gene: TRBJ1-5
clone size: many
D gene: .
V gene: TRBV6-1
CDR3 DNA: TGTGCCAGCAGAACAGGGTATGGGGATCAGCCCCAGCATTTT
CDR3 protein: CASRTGYGDQPQHF

J gene: TRBJ2-1
clone size: .
D gene: TRBD2
V gene: TRBV7-2
CDR3 DNA: TGTGCCAGCAGCTTAGTCATAGCGGGGGTAGATGAGCAGTTCTTC
CDR3 protein: CASSLVIAGVDEQFF

J gene: TRBJ2-3
clone size: many
D gene: .
V gene: TRBV20-1
CDR3 DNA: TGCAGTGCGAGACCCCTAGCGAGGGGAGATACGCAGTATTTT
CDR3 protein: CSARPLARGDTQYF

J gene: TRBJ2-3
clone size: many
D gene: TRBD2
V gene: TRBV27
CDR3 DNA: TGTGCCAGCAGTTTATCAGCGGGGGCTACAGATACGCAGTATTTT
CDR3 protein: CASSLSAGATDTQYF

J gene: TRBJ2-3
clone size: few
D gene: TRBD2
V gene: TRBV7-9
CDR3 DNA: TGTGCCAGCAGCCGGACTAGCGGAACAGATACGCAGTATTTT
CDR3 protein: CASSRTSGTDTQYF

J gene: TRBJ1-3
clone size: many
D gene: .
V gene: TRBV20-1
CDR3 DNA: TGCAGTGCTAGAAAGGCAGGGGGAAACACCATATATTTT
CDR3 protein: CSARKAGGNTIYF

J gene: TRBJ2-5
clone size: few
D gene: TRBD1
V gene: TRBV6-1
CDR3 DNA: TGTGCCAGCACTAAGGACAGGGGGCAAGAGACCCAGTACTTC
CDR3 protein: CASTKDRGQETQYF

J gene: TRBJ1-1
clone size: .
D gene: .
V gene: TRBV10-3
CDR3 DNA: TGTGCCATCAGTGATCCACAAGCGGACACTGAAGCTTTCTTT
CDR3 protein: CAISDPQADTEAFF

J gene: TRBJ1-4
clone size: .
D gene: .
V gene: TRBV28
CDR3 DNA: TGTGCCAGCAGTTTATCGGGTCGGAGAAGGGAAAAACTGTTTTTT
CDR3 protein: CASSLSGRRREKLFF

J gene: TRBJ1-3
clone size: few
D gene: .
V gene: TRBV10-3
CDR3 DNA: TGTGCCATCAGTGATTGGGACTCTGGAAACACCATATATTTT
CDR3 protein: CAISDWDSGNTIYF

J gene: TRBJ1-2
clone size: many
D gene: TRBD1
V gene: TRBV6-1
CDR3 DNA: TGTGCCAGCAGGGGACAGGGGGCAAGTAACTATGGCTACACCTTC
CDR3 protein: CASRGQGASNYGYTF

J gene: TRBJ2-5
clone size: few
D gene: .
V gene: TRBV4-1
CDR3 DNA: TGCGCCAGCAGCCAAGATATGCGGCAGGCCGCTGAGACCCAGTACTTC
CDR3 protein: CASSQDMRQAAETQYF

J gene: TRBJ1-1
clone size: few
D gene: TRBD1
V gene: TRBV29-1
CDR3 DNA: TGCAGCTTGACCGGGACAGGGTTTACTGAAGCTTTCTTT
CDR3 protein: CSLTGTGFTEAFF

J gene: TRBJ1-4
clone size: few
D gene: TRBD1
V gene: TRBV28
CDR3 DNA: TGTGCCAGCAGTTCCCCTCCGGGACAGGGTAGAGAAAAACTGTTTTTT
CDR3 protein: CASSSPPGQGREKLFF

J gene: TRBJ2-3
clone size: many
D gene: .
V gene: TRBV6-1
CDR3 DNA: TGTGCCAGCAGTGAAGCTGGATGGGGGTCCACTAGCACAGATACGCAGTATTTT
CDR3 protein: CASSEAGWGSTSTDTQYF

J gene: TRBJ2-1
clone size: few
D gene: TRBD2
V gene: TRBV12-3/TRBV12-4
CDR3 DNA: TGTGCCAGCAGAAGCGCGGGGGGAAATGAGCAGTTCTTC
CDR3 protein: CASRSAGGNEQFF

J gene: TRBJ2-5
clone size: many
D gene: TRBD2
V gene: TRBV20-1
CDR3 DNA: TGCAGTGCTAGAGATTTCTCTAGCGGGAGCCAAGAGACCCAGTACTTC
CDR3 protein: CSARDFSSGSQETQYF

J gene: TRBJ2-2
clone size: few
D gene: .
V gene: TRBV11-1
CDR3 DNA: TGTGCCTCCCGAAACAGCCTACTCGCGAACACCGGGGAGCTGTTTTTT
CDR3 protein: CASRNSLLANTGELFF

J gene: TRBJ2-2
clone size: few
D gene: .
V gene: TRBV20-1
CDR3 DNA: TGCAGTGCTTACAGGGAAACCTACAGGGTTGTAGCCGGGGAGCTGTTTTTT
CDR3 protein: CSAYRETYRVVAGELFF

J gene: TRBJ2-6
clone size: .
D gene: .
V gene: TRBV7-3
CDR3 DNA: TGTGCCAGCAGCTTAGCTAGCTCTGGGGCCAACGTCCTGACTTTC
CDR3 protein: CASSLASSGANVLTF

J gene: TRBJ1-2
clone size: few
D gene: .
V gene: TRBV20-1
CDR3 DNA: TGCAGTGCTAGAGATGGCGGGGGGGTCTATGGCTACACCTTC
CDR3 protein: CSARDGGGVYGYTF

J gene: TRBJ1-3
clone size: few
D gene: .
V gene: TRBV20-1
CDR3 DNA: TGCAGTGCCCCCGACGGCCTCTCTGGAAACACCATATATTTT
CDR3 protein: CSAPDGLSGNTIYF

J gene: TRBJ1-5
clone size: many
D gene: TRBD1
V gene: TRBV20-1
CDR3 DNA: TGCAGTGCTAGGGGACAGGGCGGCGGCAATCAGCCCCAGCATTTT
CDR3 protein: CSARGQGGGNQPQHF

J gene: TRBJ1-1
clone size: .
D gene: .
V gene: TRBV7-2
CDR3 DNA: TGTGCCAGCAGCTTTCAGGAGCTTCACACTGAAGCTCTCTTT
CDR3 protein: CASSFQELHTEALF

J gene: TRBJ1-1
clone size: .
D gene: .
V gene: TRBV20-1
CDR3 DNA: TGCAGTGCTAGAGATGGGATAAGGAACACTGAAGCTTTCTTT
CDR3 protein: CSARDGIRNTEAFF